One T cell receptor beta chain is described in this entry. Its target antigen remains unknown. No base qualities exist here, and no much larger clone lies one base off it. Sequencing used an Illumina NovaSeq 6000. TCRalpha and TCRbeta cDNA libraries were constructed by 5'RACE with constant-segment primers, with sample barcodes and unique molecular identifiers being introduced. RNA was extracted from every sample with Trizol reagent. Amplification of the libraries took two PCR steps, and the second step added a second sample barcode plus Illumina TruSeq adapters. Sequencing of the libraries was done on an Illumina NovaSeq, producing 2 x 150 bp paired-end reads. The source study handled its data this way. The reads were demultiplexed and collapsed into UMI-guided consensus sequences using migec v1.2.7. Using mixcr v2.1.11, UMI consensuses were aligned to TRA and TRB V and J templates and then assembled into clonotypes. Clonotypes were classified as expanded or contracted when called significant by both edgeR and NoisET, with noise models trained on biological replicates. edgeR calls used a false discovery rate-adjusted p below 0.01 and a log2 fold-change threshold of 1. As an exploratory analysis of dynamics, max-normalized trajectories of the 1000 most abundant clonotypes were examined by PCA with hierarchical clustering. Separately sequenced CD4+ and CD8+ repertoires were used to assign a CD4 or CD8 phenotype to each responding clone. TCRdb ran its own pipeline on the public reads, namely fastp trimming at Q25 and MiXCR clone calling, and kept in-frame beta chains. Each CDR3 protein appears once, grouped with its most common genes and DNA. These V and J calls derive from TCRdb rather than the authors' analysis. For this sample the table gives 550,000 to 600,000 distinct CDR3 sequences, of which 17% were detected only once. The ten largest clones represent around 7.8% of the sample.

The germline V gene specifies KGHDR as CDR1 and SFDVKD as CDR2. The CDR3 covers 17 residues, taking in both the cysteine and the phenylalanine. The retained sequence is limited to the CDR3, 51 bases, with the frame set at the first base. Trimming takes 3 bases off V and 9 bases off J; junction bases not matched to a gene: 12. Ficoll-Paque density gradient centrifugation was used to isolate PBMCs. This specimen comes from a study of T-cell memory formation after mild COVID-19 (dated by TCRdb to about 2021). With regard to the full study: TCR sequence clusters from the two donors were largely donor specific. In a couple of donors, T-cell clones that expanded and contracted after mild COVID-19 were tracked by sequencing TCRalpha and TCRbeta repertoires over time. The cohort was made up of two young adult volunteers, one female and one male, who were previously healthy. Overall study outcomes, separate from this receptor: Whether the second-wave clones peaking on day 37 were SARS-CoV-2 specific was not confirmed. Balanced CD4/CD8 phenotypes were observed for clones contracting from day 15 to 85, whereas a bias towards CD4+ was observed for a second wave of clones expanding from day 15 to 37. Contracting CD4+ clones appeared mostly in the CM and EM memory subsets, whereas CD8+ clones were enriched in EMRA. Only two mild cases were covered in the study, and larger cohorts including severe cases with pre-infection samples were considered necessary. Some responding clones were detected in pre-infection memory, suggesting pre-existing cross-reactive memory T cells joined the SARS-CoV-2 response.

This clonotype was obtained from an adult woman who had mild COVID-19 (a few samples of this study predate the infection). The sample titles of this study are shuffled in the database, so cell type and time point are left out; the donor was told from shared clones. Sequencing was carried out using PBMCs or a T cell subset sorted from them (not recorded which). The chain employs TRBV24-1 and TRBJ2-1; 11 central bases correspond to TRBD2. The CDR3 amino acid sequence is: CATSDIPGLAETGEQFF. The DNA is TGTGCCACCAGTGATATACCGGGACTAGCGGAGACCGGTGAGCAGTTCTTC.